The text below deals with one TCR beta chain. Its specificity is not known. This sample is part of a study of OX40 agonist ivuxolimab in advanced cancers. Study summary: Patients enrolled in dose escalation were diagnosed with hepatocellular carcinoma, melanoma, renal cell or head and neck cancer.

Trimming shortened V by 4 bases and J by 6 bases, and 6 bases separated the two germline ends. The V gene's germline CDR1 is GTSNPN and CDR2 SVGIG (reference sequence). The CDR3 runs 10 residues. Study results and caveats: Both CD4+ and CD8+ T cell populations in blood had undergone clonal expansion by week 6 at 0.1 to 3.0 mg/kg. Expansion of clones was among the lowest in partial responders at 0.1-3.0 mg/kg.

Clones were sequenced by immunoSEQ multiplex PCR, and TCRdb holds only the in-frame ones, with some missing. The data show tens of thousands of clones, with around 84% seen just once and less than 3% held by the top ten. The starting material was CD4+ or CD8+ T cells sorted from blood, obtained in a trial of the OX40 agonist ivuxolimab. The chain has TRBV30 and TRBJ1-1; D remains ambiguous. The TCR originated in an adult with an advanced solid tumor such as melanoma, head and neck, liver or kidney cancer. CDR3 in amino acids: CAWKAPEAFF. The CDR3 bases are TGTGCCTGGAAGGCCCCTGAAGCTTTCTTT.